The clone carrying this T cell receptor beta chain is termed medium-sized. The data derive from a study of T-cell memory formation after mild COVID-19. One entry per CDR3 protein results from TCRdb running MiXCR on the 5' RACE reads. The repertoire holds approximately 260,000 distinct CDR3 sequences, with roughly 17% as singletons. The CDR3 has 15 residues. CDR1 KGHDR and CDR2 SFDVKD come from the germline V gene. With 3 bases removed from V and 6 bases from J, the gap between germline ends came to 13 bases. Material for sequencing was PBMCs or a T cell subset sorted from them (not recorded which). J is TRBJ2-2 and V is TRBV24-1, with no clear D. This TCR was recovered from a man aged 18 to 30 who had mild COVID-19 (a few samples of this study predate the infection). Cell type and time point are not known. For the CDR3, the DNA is TGTGCCACCAGTGATGAGAGTAGGACCTCCGGGGAGCTGTTTTTT. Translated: CATSDESRTSGELFF.